Listed here are 22 T cell receptor beta chains from one sample, sequenced in a study of cytomegalovirus exposure and HLA in healthy donors. Both 60 Vbeta primers and 13 Jbeta primers went into the PCR. The data were produced by immunoSEQ multiplex PCR, yet TCRdb's version contains in-frame clones alone and is incomplete. There are roughly 100,000 clones in the sample; 78% occur only once, and roughly 1.3% lies in the top ten. Sequenced material: PBMCs. All receptors come from a man aged 25-45 years in good health and CMV-seronegative.

V and J are TRBV29-1 and TRBJ2-7; TRBD1 matches 7 bases. CDR1 and CDR2 (germline): SQVTM, ANQGSEA. This CDR3 region has 14 residues. The V gene end was trimmed by 6 bases and the J gene end by 3 bases; junction bases not matched to a gene: 11. The CDR3: CSVTSTAGGYEQYF. As DNA, the CDR3 is TGCAGCGTAACCTCGACGGCAGGGGGCTACGAGCAGTACTTC.

V and J are TRBV27 and TRBJ2-7, with 8 bases matching TRBD1. The CDR3 extends over 14 amino acids. Germline V lookup: CDR1 MNHEY, CDR2 SMNVEV (reference sequence). J was trimmed by 4 bases and V by 6 bases; bases with no gene match: 8. The CDR3 is CASSQGQGWYEQYF. The DNA for the CDR3 is TGTGCCAGCAGCCAAGGACAGGGTTGGTACGAGCAGTACTTC.

The chain joins TRBV5-1 to TRBJ2-5, with 12 bases fitting TRBD2. With 6 bases clipped from V and 5 bases from J, the junction kept 14 bases outside the gene matches. From germline, CDR1 is SGHRS and CDR2 YFSETQ. The CDR3 length is 17 residues. Here the CDR3 DNA reads TGCGCCAGCAACCCAGTGACTAGCGGGGGATCGGGGGAGACCCAGTACTTC. Its protein is CASNPVTSGGSGETQYF. Filled out from reference TRBV5-1 and TRBJ2-5, the complete variable domain reads KAGVTQTPRYLIKTRGQQVTLSCSPISGHRSVSWYQQTPGQGLQFLFEYFSETQRNKGNFPGRFSGRQFSNSRSEMNVSTLELGDSALYLCASNPVTSGGSGETQYFGPGTRLLVL.

This sequence joins TRBV15 and TRBJ1-1; 9 bases fit TRBD1. Germline assignment: CDR1 LNHNV and CDR2 YYDKDF (reference sequence). The CDR3 length is 17 residues. J gave up 3 bases and V 0 bases, and 8 bases lay outside the gene matches. CDR3 in DNA: TGTGCCACCAGCAGAGATCTCACAGGGGGCTTCTACACTGAAGCTTTCTTT. Residues: CATSRDLTGGFYTEAFF.

This clone was observed a single time. This chain uses TRBV7-9 with TRBJ2-7; 9 nucleotides line up with TRBD2. Per germline, CDR1 SEHNR and CDR2 FQNEAQ (reference sequence). The CDR3 spans 17 residues. After removal of 2 bases from V and 2 bases from J, the junction contained 10 bases not matched to a gene. CDR3 amino acids: CASSLSYGAGGAYEQYF. CDR3 nucleotides: TGTGCCAGCAGCTTATCGTACGGAGCGGGAGGTGCCTACGAGCAGTACTTC.

In DNA form, the CDR3 reads TGCGCCAGCAGTGGGCTAGCGGGAGGGAGCTCCTACGAGCAGTACTTC. This encodes CASSGLAGGSSYEQYF. V is TRBV10-2 and J is TRBJ2-7; TRBD2 matches 12 bases. CDR1 and CDR2 from the germline V gene are WSHSY and SAAADI. The ends lost 4 bases at V and 0 bases at J; junction bases unmatched: 4. The CDR3 runs to 16 residues.

The chain is built from TRBV11-2 and TRBJ1-5; 7 nucleotides align to TRBD1. Germline V gives CDR1 SGHAT, CDR2 FQNNGV. This CDR3 region has 15 residues. The V segment lost 4 bases and the J segment 6 bases; nucleotides outside the gene matches: 9. The CDR3 sequence: CASSSLTGMGQPQHF. As DNA, the CDR3 is TGTGCCAGCAGCTCCCTGACAGGGATGGGTCAGCCCCAGCATTTT.

The rearrangement joins TRBV27 to TRBJ1-2, with D unresolved. The CDR3 sequence is 17 residues long. Looked up from germline, CDR1 is MNHEY and CDR2 is SMNVEV (reference sequence). Trimming cost V 6 bases and J 0 bases, with 20 bases left between them. CDR3: CASSRNHQATANYGYTF. CDR3 DNA sequence: TGTGCCAGCAGCCGCAACCACCAGGCGACCGCTAACTATGGCTACACCTTC.

There are a few counts of this clone. The chain uses TRBV7-8 and TRBJ2-1; maybe TRBD2 (5 bases). Germline CDR1 is SGHVS and CDR2 is FQNEAQ. The CDR3 is 15 residues long. The V end lost 7 bases, the J end lost 3 bases, and 16 bases lay between the germline ends. The CDR3 protein is CASTNRVANYNEQFF. The CDR3, as DNA: TGTGCCAGCACAAACCGGGTAGCGAACTACAATGAGCAGTTCTTC.

This sequence joins TRBV29-1 and TRBJ2-3, with TRBD2 identical over 10 bases. The CDR3 has 18 amino acids. In germline, CDR1 is SQVTM, CDR2 ANQGSEA. Losses at the gene ends were 4 bases for V and 5 bases for J; bases not matched to a gene: 18. The CDR3 protein is CSVVSRAGGVWSRDTQYF. CDR3 nucleotides: TGCAGCGTTGTATCCAGAGCGGGAGGGGTGTGGTCACGAGATACGCAGTATTTT.

V gene TRBV19 combines with J gene TRBJ2-1; 7 nucleotides agree with TRBD2. Germline V CDR1 and CDR2: LNHDA, SQIVND (reference sequence). Losses at the gene ends were 7 bases for V and 0 bases for J; bases not matched to a gene: 18. The CDR3 runs to 19 residues. The DNA of the CDR3 is TGTGCCAGTACGTCTCGTTTGGCGAGCAGGACTAGCTCCTACAATGAGCAGTTCTTC. Translating it yields CASTSRLASRTSSYNEQFF.

This chain connects TRBV5-4 to TRBJ2-2, with D possibly being TRBD2 (5 bases). Germline V lookup: CDR1 SGHNT, CDR2 YYREEE (reference sequence). V was cut by 0 bases and J by 5 bases, with 5 bases left in between. The CDR3 extends over 13 amino acids. CDR3 sequence reads: CASSLAGTGELFF. The CDR3 DNA follows: TGTGCCAGCAGCTTGGCGGGGACCGGGGAGCTGTTTTTT. The whole variable domain, filled in from reference TRBV5-4 and TRBJ2-2, reads ETGVTQSPTHLIKTRGQQVTLRCSSQSGHNTVSWYQQALGQGPQFIFQYYREEENGRGNFPPRFSGLQFPNYSSELNVNALELDDSALYLCASSLAGTGELFFGEGSRLTVL.

In this sample, this clone turned up a few times. The chain links TRBV9 to TRBJ1-4; 11 bases map to TRBD1. Losses at the gene ends were 3 bases for V and 0 bases for J; bases not matched to a gene: 10. Germline V gene data show CDR1 as SGDLS and CDR2 as YYNGEE. The CDR3 runs 19 residues. This CDR3 is CASSAGTGGTVATNEKLFF. In DNA, the CDR3 is TGTGCCAGCAGCGCCGGGACAGGGGGGACAGTTGCAACTAATGAAAAACTGTTTTTT.

This clone showed up just a few times. V and J are TRBV30 and TRBJ2-1; 12 bases are a match to TRBD2. The CDR3 spans 15 residues. CDR1 and CDR2 from the germline V gene are GTSNPN and SVGIG (reference sequence). After removal of 6 bases from V and 3 bases from J, the junction contained 6 bases not matched to a gene. The CDR3 nucleotides are TGTGCCTGTACTCTAGCGGGAGGGTTCTACAATGAGCAGTTCTTC. Amino acids: CACTLAGGFYNEQFF.

The rearrangement uses TRBV6-6 and TRBJ2-1; D possibly corresponds to TRBD2 (6 bases). CDR3 size: 13 residues. Germline lookup yields CDR1 MNHNY and CDR2 SVGAGI (reference sequence). V was pared by 8 bases and J by 5 bases, with 13 bases between. The CDR3 protein is CASSGGVNNEQFF. CDR3 nucleotides: TGTGCCAGCTCTGGCGGGGTTAACAATGAGCAGTTCTTC.

The genes are TRBV30 and TRBJ1-1; the D gene is possibly TRBD1 (6 bases). The CDR3 extends over 12 amino acids. Looked up from germline, CDR1 is GTSNPN and CDR2 is SVGIG (reference sequence). V lost 1 base, J lost 9 bases, and 12 bases lay in between. The CDR3 loop is CAWSGQGLQAFF. The CDR3 nucleotides are TGTGCCTGGAGTGGTCAGGGGTTGCAAGCTTTCTTT.

The chain recombines TRBV19 with TRBJ2-3, with a possible D match to TRBD2 (6 bases). Trimming left V 6 bases short and J 1 base short, with 8 bases between. Germline CDR1 reads LNHDA; CDR2 reads SQIVND (reference sequence). This CDR3 is 13 amino acids long. CDR3 amino acids: CASRRLGTDTQYF. CDR3 bases: TGTGCCAGTAGGAGACTAGGCACAGATACGCAGTATTTT.

There are a few counts of this clone. The V gene is TRBV4-3, the J gene TRBJ1-2; tentatively, D is TRBD1 (6 bases). The V gene lost 5 bases and the J gene lost 4 bases, with 23 bases spanning the gap. Germline loops: CDR1 LGHNA, CDR2 YSLEER. The length of the CDR3 is 17 residues. The CDR3 loop reads CASSRATAKQGTYGYTF. Written as DNA, the CDR3 is TGCGCCAGCAGCAGGGCGACAGCGAAACAGGGCACCTATGGCTACACCTTC.

This clone was observed a handful of times. The chain combines TRBV29-1 with TRBJ2-2, with D uncertain. The CDR3 is made up of 12 amino acids. V dropped 6 bases and J dropped 4 bases, with 9 bases sitting between them. The germline V gene encodes CDR1 SQVTM and CDR2 ANQGSEA. The CDR3 spells CSVWSGTGELFF. The CDR3 DNA sequence: TGCAGCGTGTGGTCGGGCACCGGGGAGCTGTTTTTT.

V usage is TRBV6-5 and J usage is TRBJ1-1; D unresolved. The CDR3 has 13 amino acids. V was shortened by 0 bases and J by 7 bases, with 9 bases between the two germline ends. Germline CDR1 MNHEY, CDR2 SVGAGI. For the CDR3, the DNA is TGTGCCAGCAGTTACTCATGGGCAGGTGAAGCTTTCTTT. It specifies CASSYSWAGEAFF.

CDR3 protein: CASSGRGGQETQYF. In DNA form, the CDR3 reads TGCGCCAGCAGCGGGAGGGGAGGGCAAGAGACCCAGTACTTC. The chain recombines TRBV5-1 with TRBJ2-5; 7 nucleotides agree with TRBD2. Germline CDR1 reads SGHRS; CDR2 reads YFSETQ. CDR3 length equals 14 residues. V lost 4 bases and J lost 2; bases outside the gene matches: 5.

This chain links TRBV19 with TRBJ1-2; weak D call: TRBD1 (5 bases). Germline loops: CDR1 LNHDA, CDR2 SQIVND (reference sequence). V gave up 10 bases and J gave up 8 bases, with 17 bases separating them. The CDR3 is 12 amino acids. CDR3 residues: CATGGGIEGYTF. CDR3 nucleotides: TGTGCCACCGGGGGGGGAATTGAAGGCTACACCTTC.